This entry lists 21 T cell receptor beta chains sequenced from one sample in a study of Ad26.COV2.S vaccination and SARS-CoV-2 variants. The repertoire was sequenced with immunoSEQ multiplex PCR; TCRdb's copy has only in-frame clones and lacks some. In the table there are around 420,000 clones, approximately 87% of which are singletons. The treatment here: around 19 received Ad26.COV2.S at low or high dose, single or two shots; about 5 received placebo; per-sample allocation not given. Sample collection was performed on day 63 after the first vaccine or placebo injection. The sequencing here drew on peripheral blood, taken in a trial of Ad26.COV2.S vaccine versus placebo. The receptors originated from a person between 18 and 65 years old who received the Ad26.COV2.S COVID-19 vaccine or a placebo.

The chain is built from TRBV7-2 and TRBJ2-7; D could derive from TRBD1 or TRBD2 (5 bases each). V gave up 8 bases and J gave up 2 bases, with 10 bases separating them. Germline CDR1 is SGHTA and CDR2 is FQGNSA. This CDR3 is built from 12 residues. CDR3 region: CASGTLTYEQYF. In DNA form, the CDR3 reads TGTGCCAGCGGGACGCTGACCTACGAGCAGTACTTC.

The chain links TRBV29-1 to TRBJ2-7; D not certain. Trimming cost V 8 bases and J 7 bases, with 21 bases left between them. The CDR3 has 13 residues. Germline V gives CDR1 SQVTM, CDR2 ANQGSEA. The CDR3, as DNA: TGCAGCTACACAGCGTTGGATTCCGGTGAGCAGTACTTC. This codes for CSYTALDSGEQYF.

This chain connects TRBV9 to TRBJ2-7, with D perhaps given as TRBD1 or TRBD2 (5 bases each). Trimming took 0 bases from V and 3 from J, leaving 13 bases between them. CDR3 size: 15 residues. Germline V gene sequence: CDR1 SGDLS, CDR2 YYNGEE. The DNA of the CDR3 is TGTGCCAGCAGCGTAGTTCCGGGGACCTTCTACGAGCAGTACTTC. It yields the protein CASSVVPGTFYEQYF.

V and J are TRBV19 and TRBJ2-5; D not certain. The CDR3 consists of 13 residues. Germline loops: CDR1 LNHDA, CDR2 SQIVND (reference sequence). The V end was cut by 2 bases, the J end by 4 bases, with 8 bases between. CDR3 in amino acids: CASSINSLETQYF. CDR3 DNA sequence: TGTGCCAGTAGTATAAACAGTTTAGAGACCCAGTACTTC.

The V and J genes are TRBV28 and TRBJ1-1, with 8 bases identical to TRBD1. Germline CDR1 MDHEN, CDR2 SYDVKM. V lost 5 bases, J lost 6 bases, and 8 bases stayed unmatched. This CDR3 region has 14 residues. The CDR3 coding sequence is TGTGCCAGCAGTGAGACAGGGGCGAAGTCTGAAGCTTTCTTT. Its protein product is CASSETGAKSEAFF.

V usage is TRBV9 and J usage is TRBJ1-5; possible D gene TRBD1, 5 bases. Trimming took off 2 bases at V and 3 bases at J, with 6 bases between the two ends. Germline assignment: CDR1 SGDLS and CDR2 YYNGEE. The CDR3 has 13 amino acids. The CDR3 loop is CASSVTANQPQHF. Written as DNA, the CDR3 is TGTGCCAGCAGCGTGACAGCCAATCAGCCCCAGCATTTT.

In this sample, this clone turned up once. The V call is TRBV6-6, the J call TRBJ1-1; no clear D. The CDR3 is 14 amino acids. V was trimmed by 5 bases and J by 1 base, leaving 11 bases between them. The germline V gene encodes CDR1 MNHNY and CDR2 SVGAGI (reference sequence). CDR3 sequence (DNA): TGTGCCAGCAGTGAGGGTCCGGCGAACACTGAAGCTTTCTTT. Translating gives CASSEGPANTEAFF.

This chain connects TRBV5-1 to TRBJ2-1, with D perhaps TRBD1 (5 bases). The length of the CDR3 is 14 residues. Germline V gene data show CDR1 as SGHRS and CDR2 as YFSETQ. The V gene lost 4 bases and the J gene lost 7 bases, with 15 bases spanning the gap. The CDR3 DNA sequence: TGCGCCAGCAGCCCAGGAAGGGGTGGAAATGAGCAGTTCTTC. This sequence encodes CASSPGRGGNEQFF.

The gene calls are TRBV10-3 and TRBJ1-3, with 9 bases lining up with TRBD1. V trimming: 3 bases; J trimming: 0 bases; junction bases outside the gene matches: 3. CDR3 size: 16 residues. Germline lookup yields CDR1 ENHRY and CDR2 SYGVKD. The CDR3, as DNA: TGTGCCATCAGTGAATCGGGACAGGGCTCTGGAAACACCATATATTTT. Amino acids: CAISESGQGSGNTIYF.

This sequence joins TRBV24-1 and TRBJ2-3, with a tentative D call TRBD1 (6 bases). Germline V gives CDR1 KGHDR, CDR2 SFDVKD. This CDR3 is 15 amino acids long. Trimming stripped 4 bases from V and 8 bases from J, with 18 bases between. The CDR3 nucleotides are TGTGCCACCAGTGAGGACGGAACAGGGTCTGGTACGCAGTATTTT. Translating gives CATSEDGTGSGTQYF.

The sample holds a few counts of this clone. The chain is built from TRBV28 and TRBJ1-5, with 7 bases identical to TRBD1. The CDR3 runs to 15 residues. Germline-derived CDR1 and CDR2 are MDHEN and SYDVKM. Trimming cost V 5 bases and J 4 bases; bases outside gene matches: 8. CDR3 DNA sequence: TGTGCCAGCAGTCCATCGGGACAGCCAAATCAGCCCCAGCATTTT. Translated: CASSPSGQPNQPQHF.

This sequence joins TRBV7-3 and TRBJ1-1, with D unresolved. Between the trimmed V and J ends, which lost 9 bases and 1 base, there was a span of 6 bases. Germline values: CDR1 SGHTA, CDR2 FQGTGA. The CDR3 sequence is 11 residues long. The CDR3 spells CARTGNTEAFF. The CDR3 DNA reads as TGTGCCAGGACGGGGAACACTGAAGCTTTCTTT. Using reference TRBV7-3 and TRBJ1-1 for the parts outside the CDR3, the full variable domain is GAGVSQTPSNKVTEKGKYVELRCDPISGHTALYWYRQSLGQGPEFLIYFQGTGAADDSGLPNDRFFAVRPEGSVSTLKIQRTERGDSAVYLCARTGNTEAFFGQGTRLTVV.

A remark on this clone: Other DNA sequences in this sample translate to the same CDR3. This chain connects TRBV12-3 or TRBV12-4 to TRBJ1-1; D remains unclear. There are 13 residues in the CDR3. Trimming took off 3 bases at V and 2 bases at J, with 7 bases between the two ends. The CDR3 nucleotides are TGTGCCAGCAGTTTTAACAGAAACACTGAAGCTTTCTTT. Protein product: CASSFNRNTEAFF.

The chain is built from TRBV18 and TRBJ2-5; 9 bases are a match to TRBD1. With V trimmed by 1 base and J by 4 bases, 7 bases remained unmatched. CDR1 is KGHSH, CDR2 LQKENI, per germline. This CDR3 contains 16 residues. The CDR3 loop reads CASSPLADRGRETQYF. CDR3 nucleotide sequence: TGTGCCAGCTCACCACTTGCGGACAGGGGACGAGAGACCCAGTACTTC.

The chain links TRBV30 to TRBJ2-5, with D hard to call. V was shortened by 0 bases and J by 4 bases, with 12 bases between the two germline ends. Looked up from germline, CDR1 is GTSNPN and CDR2 is SVGIG (reference sequence). This CDR3 is built from 14 residues. The CDR3 nucleotides read TGTGCCTGGAGTGTAGATTTCTCCCCAGAGACCCAGTACTTC. Its protein is CAWSVDFSPETQYF.

This chain uses TRBV7-9 with TRBJ1-4; 9 nucleotides agree with TRBD1. CDR3 length: 14 residues. The trim removed 1 base at V and 8 bases at J, leaving 2 bases unmatched. CDR1 SEHNR and CDR2 FQNEAQ come from the germline V gene (reference sequence). CDR3 loop: CASSLGQGEEKLFF. Written as DNA, the CDR3 is TGTGCCAGCAGCTTAGGACAGGGGGAGGAAAAACTGTTTTTT. Full variable domain (rest looked up from reference TRBV7-9 and TRBJ1-4): DTGVSQNPRHKITKRGQNVTFRCDPISEHNRLYWYRQTLGQGPEFLTYFQNEAQLEKSRLLSDRFSAERPKGSFSTLEIQRTEQGDSAMYLCASSLGQGEEKLFFGSGTQLSVL.

The J gene is TRBJ1-2, the V gene TRBV27; weak D call: TRBD1 (5 bases). CDR3 size: 14 residues. The germline CDR1 and CDR2 sequences are MNHEY and SMNVEV (reference sequence). V was trimmed by 6 bases and J by 1 base, leaving 12 bases between them. The CDR3 is CASRKGPFNYGYTF. The CDR3 DNA sequence: TGTGCCAGCAGAAAGGGACCCTTTAACTATGGCTACACCTTC.

The genes are TRBV2 and TRBJ2-1; D unclear. The V gene lost 4 bases and the J gene lost 0 bases, with 10 bases spanning the gap. The CDR3 is made up of 15 amino acids. The germline gives CDR1 SNHLY, CDR2 FYNNEI. The CDR3 sequence is CASSAGRSSYNEQFF. The CDR3 DNA sequence: TGTGCCAGCAGTGCCGGTCGAAGCTCCTACAATGAGCAGTTCTTC.

This clone occurred once. The chain is built from TRBV7-9 and TRBJ2-1; D is tentatively TRBD1 or TRBD2 (6 bases each). The length of the CDR3 is 17 residues. CDR1 SEHNR and CDR2 FQNEAQ come from the germline V gene (reference sequence). The V end lost 3 bases, the J end lost 5 bases, and 20 bases lay between the germline ends. Here the CDR3 reads CASSFVEVKGGDNEQFF. The CDR3 DNA is TGTGCCAGCAGCTTTGTAGAGGTAAAGGGGGGTGACAATGAGCAGTTCTTC.

The chain combines TRBV5-1 with TRBJ1-1; D uncertain. Trimming pared 4 bases from V and 5 bases from J, leaving 15 bases between. Germline CDR1 is SGHRS and CDR2 is YFSETQ. The CDR3 length is 14 residues. The CDR3 spells CASSSGPLVTEAFF. Written as DNA, the CDR3 is TGCGCCAGCAGCAGTGGTCCACTTGTTACTGAAGCTTTCTTT.

The V and J genes are TRBV28 and TRBJ1-4; no clear D. The CDR3 length is 17 residues. Per the germline V gene, CDR1 is MDHEN and CDR2 is SYDVKM. Between the trimmed V and J ends, which lost 4 bases and 6 bases, there was a span of 21 bases. The CDR3 protein is CASSSYTEGRLDEKLFF. Written as DNA, the CDR3 is TGTGCCAGCAGTTCGTACACCGAGGGCAGGCTCGATGAAAAACTGTTTTTT.